The entry below describes one T cell receptor (beta chain). The CDR3 is 13 residues long. With 0 bases removed from V and 6 bases from J, the gap between germline ends came to 7 bases. Germline V lookup: CDR1 LGHNA, CDR2 YNFKEQ. Profiled with immunoSEQ multiplex PCR; TCRdb holds only in-frame clones, not every one. The sample records about 270,000 clones, 86% being singletons. This sample is part of a study of blood T cell repertoires in COVID-19. Study in general: The analysed material was cDNA or gDNA that came from T cells, B-cell-depleted T cells, or PBMCs.

The sequencing sample was made of peripheral blood. This chain links TRBV4-2 with TRBJ2-3; D is possibly TRBD1 (6 bases). The TCR originated in a woman in her twenties or thirties with COVID-19, enrolled during active disease. CDR3 sequence: CASSQDTGDTQYF. The CDR3 coding sequence is TGTGCCAGCAGCCAAGATACAGGGGATACGCAGTATTTT.